One TCR beta chain is described in this entry. Profiling relied on immunoSEQ multiplex PCR, and the TCRdb table lists in-frame clones only, not all of them. The data show around 39,000 clones, with 75% to 90% seen just once and 9.5% to 13% held by the top ten. This sample was included in a study of blood T cell repertoires in COVID-19. Study overall: COVID-19 samples from acute and convalescent phases originated in the United States, Italy and Spain.

The CDR3 sequence is 12 residues long. Germline CDR1 and CDR2: SGHNT and YENEEA. V was trimmed by 4 bases and J by 6 bases, leaving 8 bases between them. The chain couples TRBV11-3 to TRBJ2-3, with D perhaps matching TRBD1 (6 bases). The sequenced material came from peripheral blood. The clonotype was recovered from a man between 70 and 80 years old with acute or convalescent COVID-19. Here the CDR3 reads CASSYDRDTQYF. In DNA, the CDR3 is TGTGCCAGCAGCTATGACAGGGATACGCAGTATTTT. Based on the CDR3 plus reference TRBV11-3 and TRBJ2-3, the full variable domain is EAGVVQSPRYKIIEKKQPVAFWCNPISGHNTLYWYLQNLGQGPELLIRYENEEAVDDSQLPKDRFSAERLKGVDSTLKIQPAELGDSAVYLCASSYDRDTQYFGPGTRLTVL.